This T cell receptor beta chain came from a study of Graves' ophthalmopathy and Graves' hyperthyroidism. This clonotype occurred many times. The antigen remains undetermined. As the template, RNA transcripts were used to amplify TCR beta CDR3 regions. Investigators did first-round RT-PCR with HTBI primers, then second-round multiplex PCR. TCRdb re-called the multiplex PCR reads with MiXCR, one entry per CDR3 protein. The sample has hundreds of thousands of distinct CDR3 sequences, approximately 15% seen once; the top ten hold about a tenth. Presentation of ophthalmopathy in the donors involved moderate-to-severe activity, CAS ≥3, NOSPECS ≥4 and a duration under 3 months. Germline lookup yields CDR1 MNHNS and CDR2 SASEGT. The CDR3 contains 15 residues. V trimming: 0 bases; J trimming: 2 bases; junction bases outside the gene matches: 3. Study conclusions and caveats: Built on 13 signatures, a model told ophthalmopathy apart from stable hyperthyroidism with approximately 85% sensitivity and approximately 80% specificity.

The chain links TRBV6-1 to TRBJ2-5; 7 nucleotides align to TRBD2. Sequencing used blood. The TCR was taken from a woman aged 25 to 39 with Graves' ophthalmopathy. CDR3 nucleotide sequence: TGTGCCAGCAGTGAAGCGGGGGGGACTCAAGAGACCCAGTACTTC. It encodes CASSEAGGTQETQYF.